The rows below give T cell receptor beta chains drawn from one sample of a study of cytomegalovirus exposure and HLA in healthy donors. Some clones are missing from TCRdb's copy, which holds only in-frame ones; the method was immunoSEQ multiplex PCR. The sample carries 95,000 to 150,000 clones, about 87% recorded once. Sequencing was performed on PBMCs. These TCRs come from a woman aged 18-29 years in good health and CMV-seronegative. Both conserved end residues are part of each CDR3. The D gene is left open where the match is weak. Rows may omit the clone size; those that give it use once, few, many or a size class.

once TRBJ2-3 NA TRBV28 CASSTGTVRDTQYF TGTGCCAGCAGTACCGGCACAGTACGAGATACGCAGTATTTT
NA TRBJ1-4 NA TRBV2 CASTGGANEKLFF TGTGCCAGCACTGGGGGGGCTAATGAAAAACTGTTTTTT
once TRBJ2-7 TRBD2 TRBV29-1 CSVETGTSTYEQYF TGCAGCGTCGAAACCGGGACTAGTACGTACGAGCAGTACTTC
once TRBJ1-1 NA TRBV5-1 CASSPRVGNTEAFF TGCGCCAGCAGCCCCCGGGTTGGGAACACTGAAGCTTTCTTT
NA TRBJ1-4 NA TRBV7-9 CASSPIQALSEKLFF TGTGCCAGCAGCCCAATACAGGCACTATCGGAAAAACTGTTTTTT
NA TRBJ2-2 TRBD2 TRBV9 CASSVGAGGPTGELFF TGTGCCAGCAGCGTAGGAGCGGGAGGCCCCACCGGGGAGCTGTTTTTT
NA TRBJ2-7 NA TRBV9 CASSVSPSGDGNEQYF TGTGCCAGCAGCGTATCTCCGTCGGGGGACGGGAACGAGCAGTACTTC
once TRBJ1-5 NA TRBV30 CAWSASWGGPGQPQHF TGTGCCTGGAGTGCCAGTTGGGGGGGGCCTGGTCAGCCCCAGCATTTT
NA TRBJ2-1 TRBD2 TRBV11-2 CASSSGLAGDEQFF TGTGCCAGCAGCTCGGGACTAGCGGGAGATGAGCAGTTCTTC
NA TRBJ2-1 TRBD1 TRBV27 CASSLLFRTRRQGADEQFF TGTGCCAGCAGTTTATTGTTCCGGACCCGGCGACAGGGGGCCGATGAGCAGTTCTTC
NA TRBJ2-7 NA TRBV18 CASSGRQSYYEQYF TGTGCCAGCTCCGGAAGACAGTCCTACTACGAGCAGTACTTC
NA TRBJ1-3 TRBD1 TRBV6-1 CASSEKTGGSGNTIYF TGTGCCAGCAGTGAAAAAACAGGGGGCTCTGGAAACACCATATATTTT
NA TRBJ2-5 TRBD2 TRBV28 CASSPGLAGGRETQYF TGTGCCAGCAGTCCGGGACTAGCGGGAGGGAGAGAGACCCAGTACTTC
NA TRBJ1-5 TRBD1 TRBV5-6 CASSTLGQTYSNQPQHF TGTGCCAGCAGCACACTGGGACAGACTTATAGCAATCAGCCCCAGCATTTT
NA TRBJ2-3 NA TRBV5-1 CASSGRDTQYF TGCGCCAGCAGCGGGAGAGATACGCAGTATTTT
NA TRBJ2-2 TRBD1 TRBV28 CAARDRGLINTGELFF TGTGCCGCAAGGGACAGGGGGCTTATTAACACCGGGGAGCTGTTTTTT
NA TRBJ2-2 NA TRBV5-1 CASSSRTVPTGELFF TGCGCCAGCAGCTCCCGGACAGTCCCCACCGGGGAGCTGTTTTTT
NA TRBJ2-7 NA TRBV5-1 CASSPGISYEQYF TGCGCCAGCAGCCCCGGGATCTCCTACGAGCAGTACTTC
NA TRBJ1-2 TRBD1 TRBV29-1 CSAVPEGGEGYTF TGCAGCGCAGTGCCGGAAGGGGGCGAAGGCTACACCTTC
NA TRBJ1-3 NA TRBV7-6 CASSLVDSSGNTIYF TGTGCCAGCAGCTTAGTGGACAGCTCTGGAAACACCATATATTTT
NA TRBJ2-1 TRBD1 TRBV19 CASSFRDRDYNEQFF TGTGCCAGTAGCTTTAGGGACAGAGACTACAATGAGCAGTTCTTC
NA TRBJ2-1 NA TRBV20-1 CSAPNLREQFF TGCAGTGCGCCGAATCTACGTGAGCAGTTCTTC
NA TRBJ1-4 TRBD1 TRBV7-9 CASSLSSTGVSEKLFF TGTGCCAGCAGCTTAAGTTCGACAGGGGTCTCTGAAAAACTGTTTTTT
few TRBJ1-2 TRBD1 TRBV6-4 CASRLTGSGGYTF TGTGCCAGCAGGCTGACAGGGAGCGGTGGCTACACCTTC
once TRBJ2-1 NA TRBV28 CASSPGVGYSYNEQFF TGTGCCAGCAGCCCGGGAGTAGGGTATTCCTACAATGAGCAGTTCTTC
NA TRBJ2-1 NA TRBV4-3 CASSQGSGQYNEQFF TGCGCCAGCAGCCAAGGGTCCGGACAGTACAATGAGCAGTTCTTC
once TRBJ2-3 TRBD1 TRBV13 CASSLRTGSSTDTQYF TGTGCCAGCAGCCTGAGGACAGGGTCTAGCACAGATACGCAGTATTTT
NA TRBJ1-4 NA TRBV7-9 CASSFRQGGEKLFF TGTGCCAGCAGCTTCAGGCAGGGTGGCGAAAAACTGTTTTTT
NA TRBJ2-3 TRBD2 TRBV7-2 CASSLNSRGVADTQYF TGTGCCAGCAGCTTAAATAGTCGGGGGGTTGCAGATACGCAGTATTTT
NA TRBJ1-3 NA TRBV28 CASSLLWTNSGNTIYF TGTGCCAGCAGTTTATTATGGACAAACTCTGGAAACACCATATATTTT
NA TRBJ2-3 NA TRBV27 CASSLRIAAIGITDTQYF TGTGCCAGCAGTTTACGAATAGCGGCCATAGGAATCACAGATACGCAGTATTTT
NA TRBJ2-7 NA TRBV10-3 CAISEGQGPPYEQYF TGTGCCATCAGTGAGGGGCAGGGGCCCCCCTACGAGCAGTACTTC